This T cell receptor (beta chain) was recorded in a study of blood T cell repertoires in COVID-19. Study information: COVID-19 samples, acute and convalescent, were from the United States, Italy and Spain. T cells, B-cell-depleted T cells, or PBMCs supplied cDNA or gDNA.

In the authors' workflow: How many nucleated cells were present was estimated from reference gene primer amplification. The data were produced by immunoSEQ multiplex PCR, yet TCRdb's version contains in-frame clones alone and is incomplete. Clonal size and the V and J genes are those of that table, whereas D and trimming came from the DNA. The data show roughly 100,000 clones, roughly nine tenths seen once. Germline trimming cut 6 bases from V and 3 bases from J; bases unmatched to any gene: 10. CDR3 size: 16 residues. Germline CDR1 and CDR2: SNHLY and FYNNEI. Source material: peripheral blood. This receptor was obtained from a man aged 45 to 65 with acute or convalescent COVID-19. The genes are TRBV2 and TRBJ2-2, with 7 bases identical to TRBD2. The CDR3 DNA reads as TGTGCCAGCAGGCCCCCGGGAGGCGTAGACACCGGGGAGCTGTTTTTT. Translated, it gives CASRPPGGVDTGELFF.